The next 25 T cell receptor beta chains were all read from a single sample in a study of blood T cell repertoires in COVID-19. This table comes from immunoSEQ multiplex PCR, and its TCRdb copy is limited to in-frame clones, with some not included. The table has around 170,000 clones, roughly nine tenths seen once. The sequencing input was peripheral blood. The receptors here all came from a woman in her seventies with acute or convalescent COVID-19.

The chain couples TRBV10-3 to TRBJ1-2, with D hard to call. Germline V gives CDR1 ENHRY, CDR2 SYGVKD. The V and J ends lost 2 bases and 4 bases respectively, with 8 bases between them. The CDR3 runs to 13 residues. The CDR3 DNA reads as TGTGCCATCAGTGAGGGCAGTCTCTATGGCTACACCTTC. It translates to CAISEGSLYGYTF.

The rearrangement links TRBV19 to TRBJ2-1; no firm D call. Trimming took off 7 bases at V and 7 bases at J, with 17 bases between the two ends. This CDR3 has 14 amino acids. From germline, CDR1 is LNHDA and CDR2 SQIVND (reference sequence). The DNA of the CDR3 is TGTGCCAGTACCCCTAAGAGGCTCAGAAATGAGCAGTTCTTC. This translates into CASTPKRLRNEQFF.

The chain employs TRBV19 and TRBJ2-2; weak D call: TRBD1 (6 bases). The CDR3 is 18 residues long. Germline V gives CDR1 LNHDA, CDR2 SQIVND (reference sequence). V was pared by 5 bases and J by 0 bases, with 19 bases between. Here the CDR3 DNA reads TGTGCCAGTAGTGTCGACAGGAGCACTAACCCGAACACCGGGGAGCTGTTTTTT. Translated: CASSVDRSTNPNTGELFF. Full variable domain (rest looked up from reference TRBV19 and TRBJ2-2): DGGITQSPKYLFRKEGQNVTLSCEQNLNHDAMYWYRQDPGQGLRLIYYSQIVNDFQKGDIAEGYSVSREKKESFPLTVTSAQKNPTAFYLCASSVDRSTNPNTGELFFGEGSRLTVL.

The V call is TRBV9, the J call TRBJ1-3; TRBD1 might be the D (5 bases). Looked up from germline, CDR1 is SGDLS and CDR2 is YYNGEE. This CDR3 has 14 residues. Trimming cost V 2 bases and J 2 bases, with 8 bases left between them. The CDR3, as DNA: TGTGCCAGCAGCGTCCAGGGAACTGGAAACACCATATATTTT. Protein sequence: CASSVQGTGNTIYF.

This clone was found a few times. This chain connects TRBV4-3 to TRBJ1-2; TRBD1 matches at 8 bases. J was trimmed by 8 bases and V by 0 bases; bases with no gene match: 14. CDR1 and CDR2 from the germline V gene are LGHNA and YSLEER. The CDR3 covers 17 residues. Here the CDR3 DNA reads TGCGCCAGCAGCCAAGACTTGGACAGGGCGCCTTTGCGGGGCTACACCTTC. This sequence encodes CASSQDLDRAPLRGYTF.

The rearrangement joins TRBV19 to TRBJ2-2; 9 bases agree with TRBD1. The ends lost 6 bases at V and 4 bases at J; junction bases unmatched: 6. The CDR3 extends over 15 amino acids. The germline gives CDR1 LNHDA, CDR2 SQIVND (reference sequence). The CDR3 region is CASSAGTGITGELFF. CDR3 nucleotide sequence: TGTGCCAGTAGCGCCGGGACAGGGATCACCGGGGAGCTGTTTTTT.

CDR3 nucleotides: TGTGCCAGCAGCCGGACTGGGACAGGGAACACTGAAGCTTTCTTT. It specifies CASSRTGTGNTEAFF. The V and J genes are TRBV11-2 and TRBJ1-1; 8 bases align to TRBD1. This CDR3 comprises 15 residues. From germline, CDR1 is SGHAT and CDR2 FQNNGV. The V segment lost 5 bases and the J segment 1 base; nucleotides outside the gene matches: 6.

This clone was detected a few times. This sequence joins TRBV5-6 and TRBJ1-2; 7 bases are a match to TRBD1. The germline V gene encodes CDR1 SGHDT and CDR2 YYEEEE. With V trimmed by 1 base and J by 2 bases, 2 bases remained unmatched. This CDR3 has 14 amino acids. The CDR3 protein is CASSLRGPNYGYTF. In nucleotides, the CDR3 is TGTGCCAGCAGCTTGAGGGGGCCAAACTATGGCTACACCTTC.

This clone is a singleton in its sample. CDR3 nucleotides: TGTGCCAGCAGTGACGCCGGTAATGAAAAACTGTTTTTT. Protein sequence: CASSDAGNEKLFF. The genes are TRBV2 and TRBJ1-4; unclear D gene. V lost 3 bases to trimming and J lost 4 bases, with 6 bases between them. This CDR3 comprises 13 residues. Germline loops: CDR1 SNHLY, CDR2 FYNNEI.

This chain connects TRBV7-2 to TRBJ2-3, with D tentatively TRBD1 (7 bases). The CDR3 spans 14 residues. CDR1 is SGHTA and CDR2 is FQGNSA in the germline V gene. V lost 3 bases and J 4 bases, leaving 11 bases between the germline ends. The CDR3 DNA sequence: TGTGCCAGCAGCTTCAGGGGGGAGGCAGATACGCAGTATTTT. Encoded protein: CASSFRGEADTQYF. Variable domain in full (rest from reference TRBV7-2 and TRBJ2-3): GAGVSQSPSNKVTEKGKDVELRCDPISGHTALYWYRQSLGQGLEFLIYFQGNSAPDKSGLPSDRFSAERTGGSVSTLTIQRTQQEDSAVYLCASSFRGEADTQYFGPGTRLTVL.

The rearrangement uses TRBV9 and TRBJ2-3, with TRBD2 as a possible D gene (6 bases). Germline assignment: CDR1 SGDLS and CDR2 YYNGEE. There are 16 residues in the CDR3. Trimming stripped 0 bases from V and 5 bases from J, with 16 bases between. The CDR3 spells CASSVAGGAGGDTQYF. The CDR3 nucleotides read TGTGCCAGCAGCGTAGCTGGCGGGGCCGGGGGAGATACGCAGTATTTT.

This clone came up a few times. The rearrangement uses TRBV5-5 and TRBJ1-2; 9 positions agree with TRBD1. Germline trimming cut 9 bases from V and 4 bases from J; bases unmatched to any gene: 4. The germline V gene has CDR1 SGHKS and CDR2 YYEKEE (reference sequence). The CDR3 covers 12 residues. The CDR3 DNA sequence: TGTGCCACGGGACAGGGAAGCTATGGCTACACCTTC. Its translation is CATGQGSYGYTF.

The rearrangement joins TRBV7-8 to TRBJ1-5, with TRBD1 as a possible D gene (6 bases). The CDR3 extends over 13 amino acids. The V and J ends lost 3 bases and 6 bases respectively, with 9 bases between them. Germline loops: CDR1 SGHVS, CDR2 FQNEAQ. The CDR3 region has the DNA TGTGCCAGCAGCTTCCAGGGGCTTCAGCCCCAGCATTTT. Protein product: CASSFQGLQPQHF.

The V gene is TRBV7-9, the J gene TRBJ2-1; 12 nucleotides agree with TRBD2. V dropped 3 bases and J dropped 3; count of bases not matched to a gene: 9. The germline CDR1 and CDR2 sequences are SEHNR and FQNEAQ (reference sequence). This CDR3 region has 18 residues. The CDR3 region has the DNA TGTGCCAGCAGCTTTGGGGCCCTACTAGCGGGAGGCTACAATGAGCAGTTCTTC. Its protein product is CASSFGALLAGGYNEQFF.

The chain couples TRBV4-3 to TRBJ1-5; D perhaps matches TRBD1 (6 bases). The CDR3 is 15 amino acids. Trimming took off 1 base at V and 8 bases at J, with 15 bases between the two ends. Germline values: CDR1 LGHNA, CDR2 YSLEER. CDR3 sequence (DNA): TGCGCCAGCAGCCAAGGGGGGACAATGGGGGAGCCCCAGCATTTT. Protein sequence: CASSQGGTMGEPQHF.

The gene calls are TRBV3-1 (or the pseudogene TRBV3-2) and TRBJ1-2; 9 positions agree with TRBD1. Trimming at V came to 5 bases and at J to 4 bases, leaving 11 bases not matched to a gene. CDR3 length: 16 residues. CDR1 is LGHDT, CDR2 YNNKEL, per germline (reference sequence). CDR3 sequence: CASSSAGTGHSYGYTF. CDR3 coding DNA: TGTGCCAGCAGCAGCGCCGGGACAGGGCACAGCTATGGCTACACCTTC.

This sequence joins TRBV5-4 and TRBJ2-5; TRBD1 matches at 9 bases. V dropped 4 bases and J dropped 1; count of bases not matched to a gene: 5. Per the germline V gene, CDR1 is SGHNT and CDR2 is YYREEE (reference sequence). The CDR3 is 15 residues long. The CDR3 loop reads CASSLPGQGQETQYF. In nucleotides, the CDR3 is TGTGCCAGCAGCCTACCGGGACAGGGCCAAGAGACCCAGTACTTC.

The chain combines TRBV5-8 with TRBJ2-5; the D gene is possibly TRBD2 (6 bases). Trimming cost V 9 bases and J 5 bases, with 20 bases left between them. This CDR3 has 14 residues. Germline V gene lookup returns CDR1 SGHTS and CDR2 YDEGEE. This CDR3 reads CATKSGTVVETQYF. CDR3 in DNA: TGTGCCACAAAATCCGGGACTGTGGTGGAGACCCAGTACTTC.

The V gene is TRBV9, the J gene TRBJ2-1, with 11 nucleotides matching TRBD2. The CDR3 spans 19 residues. V shed 3 bases and J 0 bases; nucleotides not matched to a gene: 11. CDR1 SGDLS and CDR2 YYNGEE come from the germline V gene. CDR3 DNA: TGTGCCAGCAGCGCGACCGGGACTAGCGGATATCGCTCCTACAATGAGCAGTTCTTC. Protein: CASSATGTSGYRSYNEQFF.

This sequence joins TRBV27 and TRBJ1-4; D call uncertain. The CDR3 runs 15 residues. The germline CDR1 and CDR2 sequences are MNHEY and SMNVEV (reference sequence). Between the trimmed V and J ends, which lost 6 bases and 0 bases, there was a span of 11 bases. The CDR3 reads CASSQQFATNEKLFF. CDR3 DNA sequence: TGTGCCAGCAGCCAACAGTTTGCAACTAATGAAAAACTGTTTTTT.

The chain is built from TRBV11-2 and TRBJ1-2, with a possible D match to TRBD1 (6 bases). Trimming shortened V by 8 bases and J by 4 bases, and 14 bases separated the two germline ends. Germline lookup yields CDR1 SGHAT and CDR2 FQNNGV. This CDR3 contains 13 residues. The CDR3 DNA is TGTGCCAGCTCCAGGGGAGGGACCTATGGCTACACCTTC. The encoded protein is CASSRGGTYGYTF.

V and J are TRBV25-1 and TRBJ1-6; tentative D call: TRBD1 (6 bases). V was trimmed by 1 base and J by 7 bases, leaving 11 bases between them. The germline CDR1 and CDR2 sequences are MGHDK and SYGVNS. The CDR3 is made up of 15 amino acids. CDR3 region: CASSEFIGQNSPLHF. The CDR3 nucleotides read TGTGCCAGCAGTGAATTTATAGGACAGAATTCACCCCTCCACTTT.

The chain uses TRBV19 and TRBJ1-1; perhaps TRBD1 as D (5 bases). V lost 6 bases, J lost 0 bases, and 11 bases lay in between. This CDR3 comprises 14 residues. CDR1 and CDR2 (germline): LNHDA, SQIVND (reference sequence). The CDR3 region has the DNA TGTGCCAGTAGGGGGGGTGGCATGAACACTGAAGCTTTCTTT. It translates to CASRGGGMNTEAFF.

This chain uses TRBV4-2 with TRBJ1-4, with D possibly being TRBD1 (5 bases). CDR1 LGHNA and CDR2 YNFKEQ come from the germline V gene. The V end lost 4 bases, the J end lost 1 base, and 19 bases lay between the germline ends. The CDR3 loop spans 18 amino acids. Here the CDR3 DNA reads TGTGCCAGCAGCCCAAGGGTCAGGGAAGCCCTAACTAATGAAAAACTGTTTTTT. This encodes CASSPRVREALTNEKLFF.

The CDR3 nucleotides read TGCGCCAGCAGCCTGACCGGGACAGGAGTTATGAACACTGAAGCTTTCTTT. Translation gives CASSLTGTGVMNTEAFF. This chain joins TRBV5-1 and TRBJ1-1; 8 bases match TRBD1. CDR3 length: 17 residues. V lost 4 bases to trimming and J lost 0 bases; unmatched junction nucleotides: 11. Germline V gives CDR1 SGHRS, CDR2 YFSETQ.